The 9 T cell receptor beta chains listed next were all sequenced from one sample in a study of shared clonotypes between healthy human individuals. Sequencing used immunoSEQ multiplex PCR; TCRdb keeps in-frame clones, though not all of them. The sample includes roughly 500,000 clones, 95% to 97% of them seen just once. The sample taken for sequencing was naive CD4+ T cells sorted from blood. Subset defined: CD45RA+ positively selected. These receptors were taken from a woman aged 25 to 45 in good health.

For the CDR3, the DNA is TGTGCCAGTACCGACAGGGTCAATCAGCCCCAGCATTTT. This codes for CASTDRVNQPQHF. The V call is TRBV19, the J call TRBJ1-5, with TRBD1 identical over 7 bases. CDR1 and CDR2 from the germline V gene are LNHDA and SQIVND (reference sequence). The trim removed 7 bases at V and 3 bases at J, leaving 3 bases unmatched. The CDR3 is made up of 13 amino acids.

The CDR3 here is CASTGLAGVYEQYF. The CDR3 DNA sequence: TGTGCCAGCACCGGACTAGCGGGAGTCTACGAGCAGTACTTC. The chain carries TRBV2 and TRBJ2-7, with TRBD2 matching 13 bases. With 7 bases clipped from V and 3 bases from J, the junction kept 3 bases outside the gene matches. This CDR3 is built from 14 residues. In germline, CDR1 is SNHLY, CDR2 FYNNEI.

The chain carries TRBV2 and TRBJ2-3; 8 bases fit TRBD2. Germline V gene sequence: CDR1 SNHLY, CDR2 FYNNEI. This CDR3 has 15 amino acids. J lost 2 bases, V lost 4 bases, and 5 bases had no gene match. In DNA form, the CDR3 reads TGTGCCAGCAGTGGGATAGCGGGGATCACAGATACGCAGTATTTT. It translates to CASSGIAGITDTQYF.

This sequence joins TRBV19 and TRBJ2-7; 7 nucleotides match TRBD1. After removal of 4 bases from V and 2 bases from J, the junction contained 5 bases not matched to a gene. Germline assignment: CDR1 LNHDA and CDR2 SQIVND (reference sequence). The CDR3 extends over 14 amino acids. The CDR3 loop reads CASSRTGQPYEQYF. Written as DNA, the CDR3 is TGTGCCAGTAGTAGGACGGGACAGCCCTACGAGCAGTACTTC.

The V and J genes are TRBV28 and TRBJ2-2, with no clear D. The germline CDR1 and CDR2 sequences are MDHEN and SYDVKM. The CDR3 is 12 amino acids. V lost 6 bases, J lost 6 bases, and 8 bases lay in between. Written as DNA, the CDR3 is TGTGCCAGCAGAGTAGGAGCCGGGGAGCTGTTTTTT. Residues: CASRVGAGELFF.

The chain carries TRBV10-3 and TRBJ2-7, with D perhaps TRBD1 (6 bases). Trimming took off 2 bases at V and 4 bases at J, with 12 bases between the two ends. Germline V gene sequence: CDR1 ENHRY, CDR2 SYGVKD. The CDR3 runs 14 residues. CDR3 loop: CAISEPTQGYEQYF. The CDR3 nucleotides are TGTGCCATCAGTGAGCCAACCCAGGGGTACGAGCAGTACTTC.

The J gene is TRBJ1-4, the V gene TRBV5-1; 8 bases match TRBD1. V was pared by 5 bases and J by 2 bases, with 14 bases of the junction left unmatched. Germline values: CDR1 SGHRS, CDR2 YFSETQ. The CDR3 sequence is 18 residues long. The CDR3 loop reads CASRPTGVRVRTNEKLFF. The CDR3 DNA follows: TGCGCCAGCAGGCCGACAGGGGTAAGGGTGAGGACTAATGAAAAACTGTTTTTT.

Here the CDR3 reads CASSLSGHNYGYTF. The DNA of the CDR3 is TGCGCCAGCAGCTTAAGCGGGCATAACTATGGCTACACCTTC. The chain links TRBV5-1 to TRBJ1-2; D ambiguous. Germline CDR1 is SGHRS and CDR2 is YFSETQ. This CDR3 comprises 14 residues. V lost 2 bases and J 1 base, leaving 9 bases between the germline ends.

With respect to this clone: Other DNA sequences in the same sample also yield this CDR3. CDR3 protein: CASSLTSGYEQYF. CDR3 nucleotide sequence: TGTGCCAGCAGTTTAACTAGCGGATACGAGCAGTACTTC. The rearrangement uses TRBV28 and TRBJ2-7, with 8 bases lining up with TRBD2. Germline assignment: CDR1 MDHEN and CDR2 SYDVKM. CDR3 length equals 13 residues. Trimming at V came to 2 bases and at J to 4 bases, leaving 1 base not matched to a gene.